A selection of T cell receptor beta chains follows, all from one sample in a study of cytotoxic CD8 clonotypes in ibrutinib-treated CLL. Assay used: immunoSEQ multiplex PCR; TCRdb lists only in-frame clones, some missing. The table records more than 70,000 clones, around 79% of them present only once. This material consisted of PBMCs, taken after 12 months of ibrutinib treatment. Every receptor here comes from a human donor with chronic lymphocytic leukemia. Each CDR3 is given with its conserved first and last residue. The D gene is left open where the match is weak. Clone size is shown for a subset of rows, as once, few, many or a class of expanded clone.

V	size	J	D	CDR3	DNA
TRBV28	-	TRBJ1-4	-	CASSLFSGEKLFF	TGTGCCAGCAGTTTATTTTCGGGGGAAAAACTGTTTTTT
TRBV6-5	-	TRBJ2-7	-	CASRSTSYEQYF	TGTGCCAGCAGGTCGACGTCCTACGAGCAGTACTTC
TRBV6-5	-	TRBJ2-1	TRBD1	CASSYPGTGGGEQFF	TGTGCCAGCAGTTACCCAGGGACAGGGGGCGGTGAGCAGTTCTTC
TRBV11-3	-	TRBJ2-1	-	CASSPGGSSYNEQFF	TGTGCCAGCAGCCCCGGGGGCAGCTCCTACAATGAGCAGTTCTTC
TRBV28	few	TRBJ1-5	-	CAADRGGDNQPQHF	TGTGCCGCCGATCGGGGGGGGGACAATCAGCCCCAGCATTTT
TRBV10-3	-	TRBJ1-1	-	CAISGRGMNTEAFF	TGTGCCATCAGTGGTAGGGGCATGAACACTGAAGCTTTCTTT
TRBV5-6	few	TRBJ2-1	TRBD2	CASSFGLAEGEQFF	TGTGCCAGCAGCTTTGGGCTAGCGGAGGGGGAGCAGTTCTTC
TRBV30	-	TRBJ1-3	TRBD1	CAWSPQGDTIYF	TGTGCCTGGAGCCCACAGGGGGACACCATATATTTT
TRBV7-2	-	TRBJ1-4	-	CASSPTGTNNEKLFF	TGTGCCAGCAGCCCCACCGGGACTAATAATGAAAAACTGTTTTTT
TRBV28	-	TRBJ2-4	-	CASSLMEGAKNIQYF	TGTGCCAGCAGTTTAATGGAGGGGGCCAAAAACATTCAGTACTTC
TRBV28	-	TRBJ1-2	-	CASSLGAGRGGYTF	TGTGCCAGCAGTTTGGGGGCGGGGAGAGGCGGCTACACCTTC
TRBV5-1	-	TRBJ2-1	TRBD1	CASSLAGTGNNEQFF	TGCGCCAGCAGCTTGGCCGGGACAGGGAACAATGAGCAGTTCTTC
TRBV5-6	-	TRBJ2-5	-	CASSPGAPRETQYF	TGTGCCAGCAGCCCCGGGGCTCCACGGGAGACCCAGTACTTC
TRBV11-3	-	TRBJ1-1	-	CASSPRVGSEAFF	TGTGCCAGCAGCCCCAGGGTAGGCTCTGAAGCTTTCTTT
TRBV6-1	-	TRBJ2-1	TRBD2	CASTQLAGAHNEQFF	TGTGCCAGCACGCAACTAGCGGGGGCCCACAATGAGCAGTTCTTC
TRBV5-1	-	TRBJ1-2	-	CASSFGQYYGYTF	TGCGCCAGCAGCTTCGGGCAGTACTATGGCTACACCTTC
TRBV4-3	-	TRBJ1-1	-	CASSHQANTEAFF	TGCGCCAGCAGCCACCAGGCGAACACTGAAGCTTTCTTT
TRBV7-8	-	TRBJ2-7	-	CASSLGSFSYEQYF	TGTGCCAGCAGCTTGGGCAGTTTCTCCTACGAGCAGTACTTC
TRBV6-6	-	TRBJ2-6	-	CASSSSGLAGVLTF	TGTGCCAGCAGTTCCTCAGGACTCGCCGGCGTCCTGACTTTC
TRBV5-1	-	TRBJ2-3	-	CASSSTTSTDTQYF	TGCGCCAGCAGCTCGACGACTAGCACAGATACGCAGTATTTT
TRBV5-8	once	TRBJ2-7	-	CASSLLGSSYEQYF	TGTGCCAGCAGCTTGTTGGGCAGCTCCTACGAGCAGTACTTC
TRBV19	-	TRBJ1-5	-	CASRTGTRNQPQHF	TGTGCCAGCAGAACCGGGACCCGTAATCAGCCCCAGCATTTT
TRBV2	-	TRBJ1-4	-	CASRSRVGEKLFF	TGTGCCAGCCGGAGCAGGGTCGGGGAAAAACTGTTTTTT
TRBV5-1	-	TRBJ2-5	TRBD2	CASSPGGPQETQYF	TGCGCCTCTAGCCCGGGGGGTCCCCAAGAGACCCAGTACTTC
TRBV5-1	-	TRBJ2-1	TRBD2	CASSLEGSGVSYNEQFF	TGCGCCAGCAGCTTGGAGGGTAGCGGGGTGTCCTACAATGAGCAGTTCTTC
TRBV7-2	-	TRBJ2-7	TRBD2	CASSLGGGPPYEQYF	TGTGCCAGCAGCCTCGGGGGGGGCCCACCCTACGAGCAGTACTTC
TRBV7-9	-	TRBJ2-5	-	CASSLGVETQYF	TGTGCCAGCAGCTTAGGGGTAGAGACCCAGTACTTC
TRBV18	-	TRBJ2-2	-	CASSPPSTNTGELFF	TGTGCCAGCTCACCCCCCAGCACGAACACCGGGGAGCTGTTTTTT
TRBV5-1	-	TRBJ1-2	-	CASSFLDLGGGYTF	TGCGCCAGCAGCTTCTTGGACTTAGGAGGTGGCTACACCTTC
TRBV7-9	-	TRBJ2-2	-	CASSSPYGATGELFF	TGTGCCAGCAGCTCCCCCTATGGGGCCACCGGGGAGCTGTTTTTT
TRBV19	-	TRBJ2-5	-	CASSTTGWKTQYF	TGTGCCAGTAGTACGACAGGTTGGAAGACCCAGTACTTC
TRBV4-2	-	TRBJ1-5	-	CASSQADGSNQPQHF	TGTGCCAGCAGCCAAGCGGACGGGAGCAATCAGCCCCAGCATTTT
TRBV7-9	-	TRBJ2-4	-	CASSPGGLAKNIQYF	TGTGCCAGCAGCCCAGGGGGGCTAGCCAAAAACATTCAGTACTTC
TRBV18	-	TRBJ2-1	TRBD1	CASSPGQVGPHEQFF	TGTGCCAGCTCACCGGGACAGGTTGGGCCCCATGAGCAGTTCTTC
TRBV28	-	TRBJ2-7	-	CASRRLHPSYEQYF	TGTGCCAGCCGCAGGCTCCACCCTTCCTACGAGCAGTACTTC
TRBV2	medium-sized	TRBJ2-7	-	CASTRDPPYEQYF	TGTGCCAGCACCAGGGACCCCCCCTACGAGCAGTACTTC
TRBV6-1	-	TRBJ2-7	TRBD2	CASSVRGSGRRLSYEQYF	TGTGCCAGCAGTGTCAGGGGTAGCGGGAGGCGCCTCTCCTACGAGCAGTACTTC
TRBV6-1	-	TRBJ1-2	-	CASSATGLFHYGYTF	TGTGCCAGCAGCGCGACTGGGCTGTTCCACTATGGCTACACCTTC
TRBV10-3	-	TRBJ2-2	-	CATRDPNTGELFF	TGTGCCACCCGGGACCCGAACACCGGGGAGCTGTTTTTT
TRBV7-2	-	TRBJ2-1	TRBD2	CASSLGSAGGVRNEQFF	TGTGCCAGCAGCTTAGGGTCTGCGGGAGGTGTTCGCAATGAGCAGTTCTTC
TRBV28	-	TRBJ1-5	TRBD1	CASTLVGTGVNQPQHF	TGTGCCAGCACCCTTGTGGGGACAGGGGTCAATCAGCCCCAGCATTTT
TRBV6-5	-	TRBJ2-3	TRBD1	CATRRDRGTDTQYF	TGTGCCACCAGACGGGACAGGGGCACAGATACGCAGTATTTT
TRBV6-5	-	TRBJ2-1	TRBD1	CASSYSGTGSYNEQFF	TGTGCCAGCAGTTACTCGGGGACAGGGTCCTACAATGAGCAGTTCTTC
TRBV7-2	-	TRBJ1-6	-	CASSPPDLYNSPLHF	TGTGCCAGCAGCCCACCCGACCTGTATAATTCACCCCTCCACTTT
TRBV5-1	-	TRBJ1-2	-	CASSPAPGDYGYTF	TGCGCCAGCAGCCCGGCCCCGGGTGACTATGGCTACACCTTC
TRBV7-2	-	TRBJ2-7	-	CASSFGGGRYEQYF	TGTGCCAGCAGCTTTGGGGGAGGTCGCTACGAGCAGTACTTC